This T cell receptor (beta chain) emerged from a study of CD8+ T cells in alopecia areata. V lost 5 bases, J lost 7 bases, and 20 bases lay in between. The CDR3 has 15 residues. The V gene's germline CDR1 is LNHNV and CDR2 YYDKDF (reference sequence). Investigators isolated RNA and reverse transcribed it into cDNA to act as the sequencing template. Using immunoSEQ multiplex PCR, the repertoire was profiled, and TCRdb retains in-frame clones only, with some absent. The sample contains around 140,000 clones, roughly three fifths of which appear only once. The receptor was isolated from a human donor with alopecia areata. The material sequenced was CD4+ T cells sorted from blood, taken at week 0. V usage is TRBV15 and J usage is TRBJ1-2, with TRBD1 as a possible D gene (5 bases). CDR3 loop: CATSGGGDGLSGYTF. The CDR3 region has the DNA TGTGCCACCAGCGGCGGTGGGGACGGGCTATCTGGCTACACCTTC.